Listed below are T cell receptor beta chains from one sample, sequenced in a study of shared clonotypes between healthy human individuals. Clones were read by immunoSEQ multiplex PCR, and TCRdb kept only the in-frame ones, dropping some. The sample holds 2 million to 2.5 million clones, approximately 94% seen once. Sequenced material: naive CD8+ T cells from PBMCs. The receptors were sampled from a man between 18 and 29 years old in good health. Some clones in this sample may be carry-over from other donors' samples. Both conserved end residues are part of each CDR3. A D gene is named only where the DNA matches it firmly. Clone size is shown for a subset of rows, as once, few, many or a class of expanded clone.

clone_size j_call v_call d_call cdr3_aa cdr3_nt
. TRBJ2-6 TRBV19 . CASSIPAQGGGANVLTF TGTGCCAGTAGTATCCCCGCACAGGGTGGTGGGGCCAACGTCCTGACTTTC
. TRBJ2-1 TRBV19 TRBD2 CASTGTSGRVSYNEQFF TGTGCCAGTACCGGGACTAGCGGGAGGGTCTCCTACAATGAGCAGTTCTTC
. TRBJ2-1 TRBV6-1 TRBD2 CASSGAGDEQFF TGTGCCAGCAGTGGAGCGGGAGACGAGCAGTTCTTC
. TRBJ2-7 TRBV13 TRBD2 CASSSAGLATSYEQYF TGTGCCAGCAGCTCTGCAGGACTAGCGACCTCCTACGAGCAGTACTTC
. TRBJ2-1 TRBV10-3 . CAISPEDTNEQFF TGTGCCATCAGTCCGGAGGATACCAATGAGCAGTTCTTC
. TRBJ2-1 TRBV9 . CASSVTGSSYNEQFF TGTGCCAGCAGCGTTACCGGGAGCTCCTACAATGAGCAGTTCTTC
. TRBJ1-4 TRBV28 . CASRGFLGINEKLFF TGTGCCAGCAGGGGCTTCCTAGGAATTAATGAAAAACTGTTTTTT
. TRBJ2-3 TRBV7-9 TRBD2 CASSPGLAGGTDTQYF TGTGCCAGCAGCCCGGGACTAGCGGGAGGCACAGATACGCAGTATTTT
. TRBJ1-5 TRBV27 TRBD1 CASSNGPDDRGESSNQPQHF TGTGCCAGCAGCAACGGGCCCGATGACAGGGGGGAGTCTAGCAATCAGCCCCAGCATTTT
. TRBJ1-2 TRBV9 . CASSADSGAYYGYTF TGTGCCAGCAGCGCAGACTCAGGGGCATACTATGGCTACACCTTC
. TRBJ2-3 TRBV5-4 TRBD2 CASSPGLARTDTQYF TGTGCCAGCAGCCCAGGACTAGCGAGGACAGATACGCAGTATTTT
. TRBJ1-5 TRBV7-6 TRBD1 CASSLEAGGWNQPQHF TGTGCCAGCAGCTTAGAGGCAGGGGGATGGAATCAGCCCCAGCATTTT
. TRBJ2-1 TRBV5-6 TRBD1 CASSFPGQGAGNEQFF TGTGCCAGCAGCTTCCCGGGACAGGGGGCAGGAAATGAGCAGTTCTTC
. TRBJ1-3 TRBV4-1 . CASSLHGGTIYF TGCGCCAGCAGCCTCCATGGGGGCACCATATATTTT
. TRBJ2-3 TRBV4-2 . CASSTNLGTQRGDTQYF TGTGCCAGCAGCACAAACCTAGGAACGCAAAGAGGAGATACGCAGTATTTT
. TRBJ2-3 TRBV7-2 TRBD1 CASSTRTGQDTQYF TGTGCCAGCAGCACCCGGACAGGGCAAGATACGCAGTATTTT
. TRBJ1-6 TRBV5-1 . CASSLDIPSSYNSPLHF TGCGCCAGCAGCTTGGACATCCCGAGCTCCTATAATTCACCCCTCCACTTT
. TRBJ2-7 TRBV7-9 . CASSLDSQGYYEQYF TGTGCCAGCAGCTTAGATTCACAGGGCTACTACGAGCAGTACTTC
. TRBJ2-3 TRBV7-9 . CASSLAGEGTDTQYF TGTGCCAGCAGCTTAGCGGGAGAGGGGACAGATACGCAGTATTTT
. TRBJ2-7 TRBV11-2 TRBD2 CASSLALAGRYYEQYF TGTGCCAGCAGCTTAGCACTAGCGGGTCGTTACTACGAGCAGTACTTC
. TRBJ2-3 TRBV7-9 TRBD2 CASSLISGRPDTQYF TGTGCCAGCAGCTTAATTAGCGGGAGGCCAGATACGCAGTATTTT
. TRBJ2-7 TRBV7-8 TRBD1 CASSLDRAYEQYF TGTGCCAGCAGCCTCGACAGGGCCTACGAGCAGTACTTC
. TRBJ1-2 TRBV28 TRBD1 CASGQGGYTF TGTGCCAGCGGACAGGGAGGCTACACCTTC
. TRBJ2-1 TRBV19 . CASSARRKDEQFF TGTGCCAGTAGTGCACGACGGAAGGATGAGCAGTTCTTC
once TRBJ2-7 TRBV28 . CASSFRVRYEQYF TGTGCCAGCAGCTTCAGGGTCCGCTACGAGCAGTACTTC
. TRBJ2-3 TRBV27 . CASSFGIALTDTQYF TGTGCCAGCAGTTTCGGGATAGCACTGACAGATACGCAGTATTTT
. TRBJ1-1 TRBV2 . CASSPFRDLNTEAFF TGTGCCAGCAGTCCCTTCCGGGATTTGAACACTGAAGCTTTCTTT
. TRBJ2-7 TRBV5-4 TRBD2 CASSLRLGGAYEQYF TGTGCCAGCAGCTTGAGATTGGGAGGGGCCTACGAGCAGTACTTC
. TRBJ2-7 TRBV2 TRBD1 CASSPGTTQGDEQYF TGTGCCAGCAGTCCCGGGACGACGCAGGGGGACGAGCAGTACTTC
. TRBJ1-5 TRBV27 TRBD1 CASSFAAGGPQPQHF TGTGCCAGCAGTTTTGCGGCAGGGGGTCCTCAGCCCCAGCATTTT
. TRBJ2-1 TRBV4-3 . CASSQGWSGANNEQFF TGCGCCAGCAGCCAAGGATGGAGCGGAGCGAACAATGAGCAGTTCTTC
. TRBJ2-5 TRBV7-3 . CASRRETQYF TGTGCCAGCAGGAGAGAGACCCAGTACTTC
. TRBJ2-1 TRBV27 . CASTPVGSYNEQFF TGTGCCAGCACCCCTGTCGGGTCCTACAATGAGCAGTTCTTC
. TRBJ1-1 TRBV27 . CASRETVYTEAFF TGTGCCAGCAGGGAGACGGTCTACACTGAAGCTTTCTTT
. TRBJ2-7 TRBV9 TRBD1 CASSPRDRGPYEQYF TGTGCCAGCAGCCCCCGGGACAGGGGGCCCTACGAGCAGTACTTC
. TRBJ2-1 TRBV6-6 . CASSPTGFIRSGQFF TGTGCCAGCAGCCCTACAGGGTTTATACGGTCAGGGCAGTTCTTC
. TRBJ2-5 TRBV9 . CASSVEAATQETQYF TGTGCCAGCAGCGTAGAGGCGGCAACGCAAGAGACCCAGTACTTC
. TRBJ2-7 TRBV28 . CASSFVDGRDSYEQYF TGTGCCAGCAGTTTTGTAGATGGGCGGGACTCCTACGAGCAGTACTTC
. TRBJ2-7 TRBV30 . CAWSLLRTGLYEQYF TGTGCCTGGAGTTTACTAAGGACGGGCCTCTACGAGCAGTACTTC
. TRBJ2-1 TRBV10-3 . CAISESVSIGLINEQFF TGTGCCATCAGTGAGTCAGTGAGTATCGGTTTGATCAATGAGCAGTTCTTC
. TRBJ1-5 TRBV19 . CASTLAGASNQPQHF TGTGCCAGTACCCTAGCAGGGGCTAGCAATCAGCCCCAGCATTTT
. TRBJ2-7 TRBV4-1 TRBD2 CASSQLTSGYEQYF TGCGCCAGCAGCCAGTTGACTAGCGGATACGAGCAGTACTTC
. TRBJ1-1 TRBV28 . CASLTYRGAVTEAFF TGTGCCAGCCTAACGTACCGCGGAGCTGTCACTGAAGCTTTCTTT
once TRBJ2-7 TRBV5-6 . CASSLWGPDEQYF TGTGCCAGCAGCTTGTGGGGCCCGGACGAGCAGTACTTC
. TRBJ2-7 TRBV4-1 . CASSQVGAYEQYF TGCGCCAGCAGCCAAGTAGGGGCCTACGAGCAGTACTTC
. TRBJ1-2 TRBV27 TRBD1 CASSISGQGADGYTF TGTGCCAGCAGTATCTCCGGACAGGGGGCAGATGGCTACACCTTC
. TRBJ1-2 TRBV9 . CASSDGGGYTF TGTGCCAGCAGCGACGGGGGTGGCTACACCTTC
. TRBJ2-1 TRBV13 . CASSVKGEQFF TGTGCCAGCAGCGTTAAGGGTGAGCAGTTCTTC
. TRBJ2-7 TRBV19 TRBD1 CASSIRDSHYEQYF TGTGCCAGTAGTATCCGGGACAGCCACTACGAGCAGTACTTC
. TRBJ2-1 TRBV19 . CASSVGLSEQFF TGTGCCAGTAGTGTCGGACTGAGTGAGCAGTTCTTC
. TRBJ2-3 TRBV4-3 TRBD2 CASSQVEREKGNTQYF TGCGCCAGCAGCCAAGTCGAGCGGGAGAAGGGAAATACGCAGTATTTT
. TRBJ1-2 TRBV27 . CASSLQGNFYGYTF TGTGCCAGCAGTTTACAGGGGAACTTCTATGGCTACACCTTC
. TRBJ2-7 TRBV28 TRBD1 CASSLAGGDYEQYF TGTGCCAGCAGTTTAGCAGGGGGCGACTACGAGCAGTACTTC
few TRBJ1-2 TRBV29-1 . CSVIVGGSYGYTF TGCAGCGTTATCGTAGGGGGGAGCTATGGCTACACCTTC
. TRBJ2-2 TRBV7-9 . CASSKSGWLNTGELFF TGTGCCAGCAGCAAAAGTGGGTGGTTAAACACCGGGGAGCTGTTTTTT
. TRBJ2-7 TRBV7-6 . CASSLVSGPSPTHEQYF TGTGCCAGCAGCTTAGTTTCCGGGCCTTCCCCAACGCACGAGCAGTACTTC
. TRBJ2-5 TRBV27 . CASGEFRVTQYF TGTGCCAGCGGCGAGTTCCGGGTGACCCAGTACTTC